Ten or more counts support the clone carrying this T cell receptor (beta chain). The antigen remains undetermined. This CDR3 comprises 14 residues. V was clipped by 0 bases and J by 4 bases, with 13 bases between them. Germline lookup yields CDR1 SQVTM and CDR2 ANQGSEA. This record comes from a study of CD8 T cells in ankylosing spondylitis. Findings of the study overall: Reportedly, significant enrichment of disease-linked clones occurred in matched ankylosing spondylitis synovial fluid. Reactive arthritis synovial fluid and blood were previously reported to contain some motif variants. Made up of 7 to 9 highly homologous variants, a TCR beta motif appeared characteristic of ankylosing spondylitis blood. Relatively scarce in peripheral blood, disease-linked clones were CD8+.

Preparation of TCR beta libraries was done by quantitative 5'-RACE with molecular barcodes. TCRdb reanalysed the 5' RACE reads using MiXCR and keeps one entry per CDR3 protein. The sample records more than 250,000 distinct CDR3 sequences, 6.5% to 10% being singletons. J is TRBJ2-7 and V is TRBV29-1; D is ambiguous. This TCR was sampled from a male donor with ankylosing spondylitis. The source material was blood, either unsorted or a sorted T cell fraction (not recorded which). Written as DNA, the CDR3 is TGCAGCGTTGAAGATCGTGGGCCGCGGTACGAGCAGTACTTC. The encoded protein is CSVEDRGPRYEQYF.